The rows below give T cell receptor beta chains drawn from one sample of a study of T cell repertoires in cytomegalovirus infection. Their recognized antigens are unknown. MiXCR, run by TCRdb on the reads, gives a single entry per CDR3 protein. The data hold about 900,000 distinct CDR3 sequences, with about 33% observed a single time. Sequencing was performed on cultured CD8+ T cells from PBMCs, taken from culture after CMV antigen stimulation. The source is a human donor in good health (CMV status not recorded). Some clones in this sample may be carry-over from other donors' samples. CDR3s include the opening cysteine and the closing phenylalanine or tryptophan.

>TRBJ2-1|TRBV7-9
CASSPLDRETYNEQFF
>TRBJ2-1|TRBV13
CASSSRSSGGAEQFF
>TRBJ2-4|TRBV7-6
CASSGTGSSDAKNIQYF
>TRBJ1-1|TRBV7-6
CASSPFSGGNTEAFF
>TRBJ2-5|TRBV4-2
CASSQDWGTQETQYF
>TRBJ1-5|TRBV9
CASSPTGTGGSNQPQHF
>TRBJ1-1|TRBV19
CASRPGTGSNTEAFF
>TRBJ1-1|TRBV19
CASIGRGGTEAFF
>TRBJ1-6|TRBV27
CASSLLAEVRSPLHF
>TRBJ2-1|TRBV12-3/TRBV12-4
CASSGTSGENYNEQFF
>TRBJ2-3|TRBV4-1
CASSPSISSGGAAFEYDTQYF
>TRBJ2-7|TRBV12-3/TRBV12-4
CASSLAPGQEIRIYEQYF
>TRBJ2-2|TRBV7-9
CASSLSERANTGELFF
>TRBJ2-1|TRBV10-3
CAISEPGANEQFF
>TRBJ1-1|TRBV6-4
CASRSGTGEAFF
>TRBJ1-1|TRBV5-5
CASSLTPGADTEAFF
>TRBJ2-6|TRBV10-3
CAISLREAAGANVLTF
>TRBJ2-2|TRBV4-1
CASSQESGWNTGELFF
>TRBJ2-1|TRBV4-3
CASSQDLLAGVGNEQFF
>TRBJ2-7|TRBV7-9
CASSYSTAGYEQYF
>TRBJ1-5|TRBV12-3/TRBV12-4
CASRPSGVQNQPQHF
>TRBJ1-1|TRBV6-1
CASSDGHYSEAFF
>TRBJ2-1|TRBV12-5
CASVLPGLNEQFF
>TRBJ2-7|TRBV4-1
CASSQHEGTYEQYF
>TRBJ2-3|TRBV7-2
CASSRDEGGLTDTQYF
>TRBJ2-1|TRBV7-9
CASSPVGGSRYNEQFF
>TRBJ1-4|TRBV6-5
CASRQGLGEKKLFF
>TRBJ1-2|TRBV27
CASSYRGRNYGYTF
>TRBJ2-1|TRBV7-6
CASSLAGGGANEQFF
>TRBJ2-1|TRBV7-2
CASSFYGVANEQFF
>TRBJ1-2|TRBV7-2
CASSLAPGTGYGYTF
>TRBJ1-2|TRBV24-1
CATSDSGTGEGYTF
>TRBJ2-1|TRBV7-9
CASTPAGTENEQFF
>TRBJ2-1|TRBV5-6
CASRPEGPLSSYNEQFF
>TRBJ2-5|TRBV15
CATSRARAAQETQYF
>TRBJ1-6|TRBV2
CASSGPVHNSPLHF
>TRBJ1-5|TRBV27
CASSFQAETQPQHF